This is a list of T cell receptor beta chains from one sample in a study of blood T cell repertoires in COVID-19. Generated by immunoSEQ multiplex PCR, the TCRdb table keeps only in-frame clones and is missing some. Found here are approximately 210,000 clones, 88% of them singletons; the top ten hold approximately 4.5%. Sequenced sample: peripheral blood. The receptors were gathered from a human donor in a cohort sampled during active COVID-19. Each CDR3 is given with its conserved first and last residue. D genes are given only for firm matches. Some rows mark clone size as missing; the rest say once, few, many or name a class of expanded clone.

J: TRBJ1-2
size: NA
D: TRBD1
V: TRBV5-1
CDR3: CASSSRQGAPNYGYTF
DNA: TGCGCCAGCAGCTCCCGTCAGGGGGCCCCTAACTATGGCTACACCTTC

J: TRBJ1-6
size: NA
D: NA
V: TRBV5-6
CDR3: CASSSLGQATNSPLHF
DNA: TGTGCCAGCAGCTCCCTGGGGCAGGCAACGAATTCACCCCTCCACTTT

J: TRBJ2-4
size: NA
D: NA
V: TRBV3-1/TRBV3-2
CDR3: CASSQGGQEYF
DNA: TGTGCCAGCAGCCAGGGTGGCCAGGAATACTTC

J: TRBJ1-1
size: NA
D: TRBD1
V: TRBV7-9
CDR3: CASSSYRGPNTEAFF
DNA: TGTGCCAGCAGCTCATACAGGGGACCTAACACTGAAGCTTTCTTT

J: TRBJ2-1
size: NA
D: TRBD2
V: TRBV10-3
CDR3: CAIRERGGYNEQFF
DNA: TGTGCCATCAGGGAGCGGGGGGGCTACAATGAGCAGTTCTTC

J: TRBJ2-4
size: once
D: NA
V: TRBV28
CDR3: CASGPPGIQYF
DNA: TGTGCCAGCGGCCCTCCGGGCATTCAGTACTTC

J: TRBJ2-6
size: NA
D: TRBD1
V: TRBV28
CDR3: CASSFSHTGEGANVLTF
DNA: TGTGCCAGCAGTTTCTCACATACAGGGGAAGGGGCCAACGTCCTGACTTTC

J: TRBJ2-5
size: NA
D: TRBD2
V: TRBV7-2
CDR3: CASSLATSGRGDETQYF
DNA: TGTGCCAGCAGCTTAGCGACTAGCGGGAGGGGGGACGAGACCCAGTACTTC

J: TRBJ1-2
size: NA
D: TRBD1
V: TRBV28
CDR3: CAAARQGTNYGYTF
DNA: TGTGCCGCCGCGAGACAGGGGACTAACTATGGCTACACCTTC

J: TRBJ1-1
size: NA
D: NA
V: TRBV6-5
CDR3: CASNGRSNTEAFF
DNA: TGTGCCAGCAATGGGAGGTCGAACACTGAAGCTTTCTTT

J: TRBJ2-1
size: once
D: TRBD2
V: TRBV19
CDR3: CASSLSGRMGNEQFF
DNA: TGTGCCAGTAGTCTTAGCGGGAGAATGGGCAATGAGCAGTTCTTC

J: TRBJ2-1
size: NA
D: TRBD1
V: TRBV27
CDR3: CASSLRGQGHNEQFF
DNA: TGTGCCAGCAGTTTAAGGGGACAGGGTCACAATGAGCAGTTCTTC

J: TRBJ2-1
size: NA
D: NA
V: TRBV12-2
CDR3: CASRPGTGGIAVYNEQFF
DNA: TGTGCAAGTCGCCCCGGGACAGGGGGAATAGCGGTGTACAATGAGCAGTTCTTC

J: TRBJ2-7
size: NA
D: NA
V: TRBV4-3
CDR3: CASSQATTSYEQYF
DNA: TGCGCCAGCAGCCAAGCGACAACCTCCTACGAGCAGTACTTC

J: TRBJ2-1
size: NA
D: NA
V: TRBV18
CDR3: CASSPTGMLREQFF
DNA: TGTGCCAGCTCCCCGACAGGAATGTTAAGGGAGCAGTTCTTC

J: TRBJ1-1
size: NA
D: NA
V: TRBV18
CDR3: CASSHGQNTEAFF
DNA: TGTGCCAGCTCACATGGACAGAACACTGAAGCTTTCTTT

J: TRBJ1-6
size: few
D: TRBD1
V: TRBV18
CDR3: CASSTLDTAGGSPLHF
DNA: TGTGCCAGCTCAACGCTTGACACAGCAGGGGGTTCACCCCTCCACTTT

J: TRBJ1-5
size: NA
D: NA
V: TRBV7-2
CDR3: CASSLSGGNQPQHF
DNA: TGTGCCAGCAGCTTATCAGGGGGCAATCAGCCCCAGCATTTT

J: TRBJ2-6
size: NA
D: NA
V: TRBV5-1
CDR3: CASSLVGPSGANVLTF
DNA: TGCGCCAGCAGCTTGGTGGGGCCCTCTGGGGCCAACGTCCTGACTTTC

J: TRBJ2-3
size: NA
D: NA
V: TRBV18
CDR3: CASSPPSSDTQYF
DNA: TGTGCCAGCTCACCACCGTCATCAGATACGCAGTATTTT

J: TRBJ2-1
size: NA
D: TRBD2
V: TRBV18
CDR3: CASSPQREVYNEQFF
DNA: TGTGCCAGCTCCCCTCAGCGGGAGGTATACAATGAGCAGTTCTTC

J: TRBJ1-2
size: NA
D: TRBD1
V: TRBV7-2
CDR3: CASSSRDRDGYTF
DNA: TGTGCCAGCAGCTCCCGGGACAGGGATGGCTACACCTTC

J: TRBJ2-7
size: NA
D: NA
V: TRBV11-2
CDR3: CASNPSAGNDEQYF
DNA: TGTGCCAGCAACCCCTCGGCAGGGAATGACGAGCAGTACTTC

J: TRBJ1-5
size: NA
D: TRBD1
V: TRBV4-3
CDR3: CASSQDYQGVRPQHF
DNA: TGCGCCAGCAGCCAAGACTATCAGGGGGTCCGACCCCAGCATTTT

J: TRBJ2-1
size: NA
D: NA
V: TRBV24-1
CDR3: CATSRGANEQFF
DNA: TGTGCCACCAGTAGAGGCGCGAATGAGCAGTTCTTC

J: TRBJ1-2
size: NA
D: NA
V: TRBV11-3
CDR3: CASSLGFGDPKRENYGYTF
DNA: TGTGCCAGCAGCTTAGGATTCGGTGACCCAAAAAGGGAGAACTATGGCTACACCTTC

J: TRBJ2-1
size: once
D: NA
V: TRBV9
CDR3: CASSVQAQYNEQFF
DNA: TGTGCCAGCAGCGTACAGGCTCAGTACAATGAGCAGTTCTTC

J: TRBJ1-2
size: NA
D: NA
V: TRBV28
CDR3: CASSFSVGGYVNTF
DNA: TGTGCCAGCAGTTTCTCGGTCGGCGGCTATGTCAACACCTTC

J: TRBJ1-2
size: NA
D: TRBD1
V: TRBV5-4
CDR3: CASSLGDRTLGGYTF
DNA: TGTGCCAGCAGCCTAGGGGACAGGACATTGGGTGGCTACACCTTC

J: TRBJ1-1
size: NA
D: NA
V: TRBV25-1
CDR3: CASSSRNTEAFF
DNA: TGTGCCAGCTCCTCCCGGAACACTGAAGCTTTCTTT

J: TRBJ1-4
size: few
D: TRBD1
V: TRBV6-4
CDR3: CASSPRTGRNEKLFF
DNA: TGTGCCAGCAGTCCCAGGACAGGGCGAAATGAAAAACTGTTTTTT

J: TRBJ1-2
size: once
D: TRBD1
V: TRBV5-5
CDR3: CASSPDPGQGNYGYTF
DNA: TGTGCCAGCAGCCCCGACCCGGGACAGGGGAACTATGGCTACACCTTC

J: TRBJ2-1
size: once
D: NA
V: TRBV6-2/TRBV6-3
CDR3: CASSYVGREEFF
DNA: TGTGCCAGCAGTTACGTCGGCAGGGAGGAGTTCTTC

J: TRBJ2-7
size: NA
D: NA
V: TRBV7-2
CDR3: CASSLGADYEQYF
DNA: TGTGCCAGCAGCTTAGGAGCGGACTACGAGCAGTACTTC

J: TRBJ2-7
size: NA
D: TRBD2
V: TRBV7-2
CDR3: CASSSRTSPPYEQYF
DNA: TGTGCCAGCAGCTCCCGGACTAGCCCGCCCTACGAGCAGTACTTC

J: TRBJ1-2
size: NA
D: TRBD1
V: TRBV5-1
CDR3: CASSDSGQADGYTF
DNA: TGCGCCAGCAGCGACTCGGGACAGGCGGATGGCTACACCTTC

J: TRBJ2-7
size: NA
D: TRBD2
V: TRBV27
CDR3: CASSFRGTAGGPGEQYF
DNA: TGTGCCAGCAGTTTCAGGGGGACAGCGGGAGGGCCCGGCGAGCAGTACTTC

J: TRBJ2-1
size: once
D: NA
V: TRBV6-2/TRBV6-3
CDR3: CASSYPIAATRAYNEQFF
DNA: TGTGCCAGCAGTTACCCCATAGCGGCCACACGAGCTTACAATGAGCAGTTCTTC

J: TRBJ2-7
size: NA
D: NA
V: TRBV11-2
CDR3: CASSLGTGYEQYF
DNA: TGTGCCAGCAGCTTAGGAACAGGCTACGAGCAGTACTTC

J: TRBJ2-7
size: once
D: NA
V: TRBV27
CDR3: CASSSKSQGGREQYF
DNA: TGTGCCAGCAGTTCCAAATCACAGGGGGGGAGGGAGCAGTACTTC

J: TRBJ1-2
size: NA
D: TRBD1
V: TRBV7-2
CDR3: CASSLGGQEVYGYTF
DNA: TGTGCCAGCAGCTTAGGGGGACAGGAAGTCTATGGCTACACCTTC

J: TRBJ2-1
size: NA
D: TRBD2
V: TRBV24-1
CDR3: CATSQSGRTGGNEQFF
DNA: TGTGCCACCAGTCAAAGCGGGAGAACCGGGGGCAATGAGCAGTTCTTC

J: TRBJ1-2
size: once
D: TRBD1
V: TRBV5-5
CDR3: CASSATGTGGYGYTF
DNA: TGTGCCAGCAGCGCAACCGGGACAGGGGGCTATGGCTACACCTTC

J: TRBJ2-5
size: NA
D: NA
V: TRBV6-6
CDR3: CASSSQGPKETQYF
DNA: TGTGCCAGCAGTTCCCAGGGTCCGAAAGAGACCCAGTACTTC

J: TRBJ2-3
size: NA
D: TRBD2
V: TRBV24-1
CDR3: CATSDSGLALTDTQYF
DNA: TGTGCCACCAGTGATTCTGGACTAGCCTTGACAGATACGCAGTATTTT

J: TRBJ2-3
size: once
D: NA
V: TRBV5-1
CDR3: CASSLASVERITDTQYF
DNA: TGCGCCAGCAGCTTGGCCAGTGTGGAGCGGATAACAGATACGCAGTATTTT

J: TRBJ1-1
size: NA
D: TRBD1
V: TRBV19
CDR3: CASSIGGTGPTEAFF
DNA: TGTGCCAGTAGTATTGGAGGGACAGGGCCCACTGAAGCTTTCTTT

J: TRBJ1-4
size: NA
D: NA
V: TRBV21-1
CDR3: CASSKESGEGEKLFF
DNA: TGTGCCAGCAGCAAAGAATCAGGGGAAGGTGAAAAACTGTTTTTT

J: TRBJ2-3
size: NA
D: TRBD1
V: TRBV24-1
CDR3: CATEGQDEADTQYF
DNA: TGTGCCACCGAAGGACAGGACGAGGCAGATACGCAGTATTTT

J: TRBJ2-1
size: NA
D: NA
V: TRBV28
CDR3: CASSLFSRLEGYNEQFF
DNA: TGTGCCAGCAGTTTATTTAGCAGACTGGAGGGGTACAATGAGCAGTTCTTC

J: TRBJ2-5
size: few
D: TRBD2
V: TRBV9
CDR3: CASSLGTTQETQYF
DNA: TGTGCCAGCAGCCTAGGGACTACCCAAGAGACCCAGTACTTC